Listed here are 9 T cell receptor beta chains from one sample, sequenced in a study of blood T cell repertoires in COVID-19. Here immunoSEQ multiplex PCR was the method, and the copy in TCRdb shows in-frame clones only, minus some. The sample lists approximately 49,000 clones, roughly 82% occurring once. The sample comprised peripheral blood. These receptors were obtained from a woman aged 55-69 years with acute or convalescent COVID-19.

The chain joins TRBV30 to TRBJ1-5; D possibly corresponds to TRBD1 (6 bases). Germline CDR1 and CDR2: GTSNPN and SVGIG (reference sequence). CDR3 length: 15 amino acids. V lost 3 bases to trimming and J lost 5 bases, with 17 bases between them. This CDR3 is CAWSRHGQFDQPQHF. The CDR3 DNA sequence: TGTGCCTGGAGCCGACATGGACAGTTTGATCAGCCCCAGCATTTT.

This clone was picked up a small number of times. The chain uses TRBV6-5 and TRBJ2-2; tentative D call: TRBD1 (5 bases). The V gene's germline CDR1 is MNHEY and CDR2 SVGAGI. V lost 6 bases and J lost 1, with 12 bases in between. This CDR3 is 15 amino acids long. The CDR3 nucleotides are TGTGCCAGCAGGATCGTTAGGGGGAACACCGGGGAGCTGTTTTTT. Translating gives CASRIVRGNTGELFF.

V and J are TRBV6-5 and TRBJ1-4, with a weak D call TRBD1 (6 bases). The CDR3 totals 13 residues. Trimming took off 6 bases at V and 4 bases at J, with 9 bases between the two ends. Germline V lookup: CDR1 MNHEY, CDR2 SVGAGI. CDR3 loop: CASRGAHNEKLFF. As DNA, the CDR3 is TGTGCCAGCAGGGGGGCCCATAATGAAAAACTGTTTTTT.

V gene TRBV6-5 combines with J gene TRBJ1-5; TRBD1 is a possible D gene (6 bases). This CDR3 comprises 14 residues. CDR1 and CDR2 (germline): MNHEY, SVGAGI. V shed 6 bases and J shed 4 bases, with 13 bases lying between them. CDR3: CASRQGSPNQPQHF. CDR3 bases: TGTGCCAGCAGACAGGGAAGCCCTAATCAGCCCCAGCATTTT.

The chain is built from TRBV11-3 and TRBJ2-3; 11 bases map to TRBD1. V lost 4 bases to trimming and J lost 6 bases; unmatched junction nucleotides: 6. Germline assignment: CDR1 SGHNT and CDR2 YENEEA. This CDR3 is 15 amino acids long. For the CDR3, the DNA is TGTGCCAGCAGCTACGGGACAGGGGGAGGGGATACGCAGTATTTT. Amino acid sequence: CASSYGTGGGDTQYF.

The rearrangement links TRBV24-1 to TRBJ2-7, with 11 bases lining up with TRBD1. V lost 5 bases to trimming and J lost 5 bases; unmatched junction nucleotides: 4. The length of the CDR3 is 14 residues. The germline V gene encodes CDR1 KGHDR and CDR2 SFDVKD. CDR3 in amino acids: CATSVGQGANEQYF. The DNA of the CDR3 is TGTGCCACCAGTGTCGGACAGGGGGCCAACGAGCAGTACTTC.

The chain is built from TRBV2 and TRBJ2-3; 8 bases are a match to TRBD2. From germline, CDR1 is SNHLY and CDR2 FYNNEI. The V segment lost 7 bases and the J segment 0 bases; nucleotides outside the gene matches: 6. The CDR3 runs to 15 residues. The DNA of the CDR3 is TGTGCCAGCAAACTTTCTAGCGGGAGCACAGATACGCAGTATTTT. The encoded protein is CASKLSSGSTDTQYF.

This chain uses TRBV5-5 with TRBJ2-7, with 9 bases matching TRBD1. The CDR3 is 17 residues long. From germline, CDR1 is SGHKS and CDR2 YYEKEE (reference sequence). With V trimmed by 4 bases and J by 1 base, 12 bases remained unmatched. The CDR3 region is CASSPDPDRGPSYEQYF. The DNA for the CDR3 is TGTGCCAGCAGCCCCGACCCGGACAGGGGCCCTTCCTACGAGCAGTACTTC. The whole variable domain, remainder taken from reference TRBV5-5 and TRBJ2-7, is DAGVTQSPTHLIKTRGQQVTLRCSPISGHKSVSWYQQVLGQGPQFIFQYYEKEERGRGNFPDRFSARQFPNYSSELNVNALLLGDSALYLCASSPDPDRGPSYEQYFGPGTRLTVT.

This chain joins TRBV7-9 and TRBJ1-2; possible D gene TRBD1, 5 bases. V was shortened by 2 bases and J by 4 bases, with 11 bases between the two germline ends. The length of the CDR3 is 14 residues. Germline CDR1 reads SEHNR; CDR2 reads FQNEAQ (reference sequence). This CDR3 reads CASSLSGGVYGYTF. The CDR3 nucleotides read TGTGCCAGCAGCTTAAGTGGAGGGGTCTATGGCTACACCTTC.